A single sample gave rise to the 10 T cell receptor beta chains below, sequenced in a study of blood T cell repertoires in COVID-19. Sequencing was performed with immunoSEQ multiplex PCR; in TCRdb, only in-frame clones are kept and a portion is missing. The data contain more than 100,000 clones, about 87% of them singletons. The sample taken for sequencing was peripheral blood. All receptors derive from a man aged 50-59 years with active COVID-19.

The chain links TRBV4-3 to TRBJ2-3, with D tentatively TRBD2 (7 bases). The CDR3 length is 16 residues. Germline assignment: CDR1 LGHNA and CDR2 YSLEER. Trimming removed 1 base at V and 3 bases at J, with 14 bases between. CDR3 bases: TGCGCCAGCAGCCAAGTCCGGGGGGCCGGGACAGATACGCAGTATTTT. This encodes CASSQVRGAGTDTQYF.

The genes are TRBV10-3 and TRBJ1-1; D uncertain. Germline-derived CDR1 and CDR2 are ENHRY and SYGVKD. The CDR3 extends over 15 amino acids. V gave up 11 bases and J gave up 5 bases, with 24 bases separating them. The CDR3 DNA reads TGTGCCTCCCACGAGACGGGGATAGATGTGACTGAAGCTTTCTTT. It yields the protein CASHETGIDVTEAFF.

This clone was recorded only once. This rearrangement joins TRBV7-3 to TRBJ1-3; tentatively, D is TRBD1 (5 bases). V was cut by 4 bases and J by 0 bases, with 13 bases left in between. Germline loops: CDR1 SGHTA, CDR2 FQGTGA. CDR3 length: 16 amino acids. CDR3 amino acids: CASSYGDRTSGNTIYF. In DNA form, the CDR3 reads TGTGCCAGCAGCTATGGAGACAGAACCTCTGGAAACACCATATATTTT.

The V and J genes are TRBV25-1 and TRBJ2-1; D is undetermined. The V and J ends lost 1 base and 3 bases respectively, with 7 bases between them. The CDR3 is 14 amino acids. Germline assignment: CDR1 MGHDK and CDR2 SYGVNS. This chain's CDR3 is CASSESGIYNEQFF. Here the CDR3 DNA reads TGTGCCAGCAGTGAATCAGGTATCTACAATGAGCAGTTCTTC.

The chain recombines TRBV7-2 with TRBJ2-3; TRBD1 agrees at 10 bases. V lost 5 bases, J lost 3 bases, and 8 bases stayed unmatched. Germline lookup yields CDR1 SGHTA and CDR2 FQGNSA. The CDR3 is 16 residues long. DNA for the CDR3: TGTGCCAGCAGCACTACCGGGACAGGGGTGACAGATACGCAGTATTTT. Its translation: CASSTTGTGVTDTQYF.

The chain has TRBV20-1 and TRBJ1-1; a weak D match, TRBD1 (5 bases). Germline V gene lookup returns CDR1 DFQATT and CDR2 SNEGSKA (reference sequence). With 3 bases removed from V and 2 bases from J, the gap between germline ends came to 16 bases. The CDR3 sequence is 15 residues long. In nucleotides, the CDR3 is TGCAGTGCTAGTCCTGGGCGGAGGGGCAACACTGAAGCTTTCTTT. Its protein product is CSASPGRRGNTEAFF.

The chain joins TRBV10-3 to TRBJ1-3; D not certain. CDR1 is ENHRY, CDR2 SYGVKD, per germline. V dropped 6 bases and J dropped 4 bases, with 7 bases sitting between them. The CDR3 contains 12 residues. CDR3 nucleotides: TGTGCCATCAGGACAAGAGGAAACACCATATATTTT. It encodes CAIRTRGNTIYF.

V gene TRBV30 combines with J gene TRBJ1-1, with D uncertain. Trimming removed 0 bases at V and 7 bases at J, with 12 bases between. The germline V gene has CDR1 GTSNPN and CDR2 SVGIG (reference sequence). The CDR3 consists of 13 residues. The CDR3: CAWSVQLRSEAFF. The DNA for the CDR3 is TGTGCCTGGAGTGTACAACTAAGGAGTGAAGCTTTCTTT.

This chain links TRBV18 with TRBJ1-5, with D perhaps TRBD1 (6 bases). V was clipped by 6 bases and J by 7 bases, with 16 bases between them. This CDR3 is built from 14 residues. Germline V CDR1 and CDR2: KGHSH, LQKENI. DNA of the CDR3: TGTGCCAGCTCCCAGACAGGAATGGGCCAGCCCCAGCATTTT. It is translated as CASSQTGMGQPQHF.

As for this clone: This same CDR3 is encoded by further DNA sequences in the sample. The V call is TRBV4-1, the J call TRBJ2-1; 9 positions agree with TRBD2. V lost 0 bases, J lost 4 bases, and 4 bases stayed unmatched. Germline lookup yields CDR1 MGHRA and CDR2 YSYEKL. The CDR3 totals 16 residues. CDR3 DNA sequence: TGCGCCAGCAGCCAAGATAGCGGGGGAGCTTACAATGAGCAGTTCTTC. Translating gives CASSQDSGGAYNEQFF.